The entry below gives a single T cell receptor (beta chain) sequence along with its context. These data belong to a study of T cells in Graves' hyperthyroidism and ophthalmopathy. This CDR3 is 15 amino acids long. Germline V lookup: CDR1 SGHTS, CDR2 YDEGEE. V shed 10 bases, J shed 2 bases, and the junction held 14 bases outside the gene matches. Using RNA transcripts as the source, TCR beta CDR3 regions were amplified. During a first-round RT-PCR of the TCR CDR3, the HTBI primer set was used. TCRdb fed the multiplex PCR reads into MiXCR, producing one record per CDR3 protein. The top ten clones hold just under 8.5% of a sample with 600,000 or so distinct CDR3 sequences, 35% to 55% of them seen once.

The clonotype was recovered from a woman younger than 35 with Graves' hyperthyroidism. This chain links TRBV5-8 with TRBJ2-5; 7 bases agree with TRBD1. The sample consisted of peripheral blood or thyroid tissue (not recorded which). CDR3 DNA sequence: TGTGCCTGTACAAACCTACAGGGGAGACAAGAGACCCAGTACTTC. Encoded protein: CACTNLQGRQETQYF.